One and the same sample provided the 2 T cell receptor beta chains below, sequenced in a study of shared clonotypes between healthy human individuals. The method was immunoSEQ multiplex PCR; TCRdb's version includes in-frame clones alone and lacks a portion of them. Here the sample spans over 2 million clones, about 95% being singletons. Naive-designated CD8 cells lacked CD45RO, were positively enriched for CCR7, and omitted terminally differentiated effector memory CD45RA+ cells. The sample consisted of naive CD8+ T cells sorted from blood. These receptors came from a man younger than 35 in good health.

Here the CDR3 DNA reads TGTGCAAGTCGCTTGGGACTAGCGGATCAATGGGTGGATACGCAGTATTTT. This translates into CASRLGLADQWVDTQYF. The chain joins TRBV12-2 to TRBJ2-3; TRBD2, the D gene given by the table, was not confirmed from the DNA. TRBV12-2 is given as a pseudogene. The length of the CDR3 is 17 residues.

The chain employs TRBV6-6 and TRBJ2-7; tentatively, D is TRBD1 or TRBD2 (5 bases each). The CDR3 runs to 13 residues. V lost 2 bases and J lost 5, with 10 bases in between. Germline loops: CDR1 MNHNY, CDR2 SVGAGI (reference sequence). CDR3 protein: CASSYTVGDEQYF. The CDR3 DNA reads TGTGCCAGCAGTTACACCGTGGGGGACGAGCAGTACTTC.